The present T cell receptor beta chain was sequenced within a study of blood T cells in healthy people across ages. The germline gives CDR1 SQVTM, CDR2 ANQGSEA. V dropped 6 bases and J dropped 3; count of bases not matched to a gene: 6. The CDR3 loop spans 14 amino acids. General study points: A roughly linear fall in TCR beta diversity per million T cells was seen with increasing age.

This clonotype has just a few counts. The antigen remains unidentified. Together with a sample-barcoded 5' primer, a J-beta primer mix was included in a second PCR lasting roughly 6 to 12 cycles. TCRdb recomputed calls from the 5' RACE reads with MiXCR, one row per CDR3 protein. This table holds 850,000 to 1,000,000 distinct CDR3 sequences, roughly 51% found once. The sequenced material came from blood. The chain carries TRBV29-1 and TRBJ2-3, with 10 bases matching TRBD1. The sequence was obtained from a woman aged 60-75 years in good health. Here the CDR3 DNA reads TGCAGCGTACCCGGACAGGGGGGAACAGATACGCAGTATTTT. This translates into CSVPGQGGTDTQYF.